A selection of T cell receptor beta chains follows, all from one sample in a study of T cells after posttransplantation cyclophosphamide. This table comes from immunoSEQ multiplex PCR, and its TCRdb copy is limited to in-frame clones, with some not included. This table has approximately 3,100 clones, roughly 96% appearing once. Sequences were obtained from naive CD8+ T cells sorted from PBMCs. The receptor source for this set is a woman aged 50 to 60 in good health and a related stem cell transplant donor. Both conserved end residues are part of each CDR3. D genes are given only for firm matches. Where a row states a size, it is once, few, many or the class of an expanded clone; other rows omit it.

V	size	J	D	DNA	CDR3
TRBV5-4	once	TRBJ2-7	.	TGTGCCAGCAGCTTAGACAGAAACGAGCAGTACTTC	CASSLDRNEQYF
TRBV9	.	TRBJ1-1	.	TGTGCCAGCAGCGCGGCGGAGGGGGGGACTGAAGCTTTCTTT	CASSAAEGGTEAFF
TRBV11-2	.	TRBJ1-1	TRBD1	TGTGCCAGCAGCTTTGGGACAGGGGGCCTTGGGGACACTGAAGCTTTCTTT	CASSFGTGGLGDTEAFF
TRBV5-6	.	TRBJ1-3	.	TGTGCCAGCAGCTCCTACGGACAGAAGATAATGCCGGGAAACACCATATATTTT	CASSSYGQKIMPGNTIYF
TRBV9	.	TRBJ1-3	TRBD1	TGTGCCAGCACCGGGACAGGGGGAAACACCATATATTTT	CASTGTGGNTIYF
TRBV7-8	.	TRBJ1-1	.	TGTGCCAGCAGCTTAGACGGGGGGACGAACACTGAAGCTTTCTTT	CASSLDGGTNTEAFF
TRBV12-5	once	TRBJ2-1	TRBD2	TGTGCTAGTGGTTTCAGCGGGAGGGCCTTGGATGAGCAGTTCTTC	CASGFSGRALDEQFF
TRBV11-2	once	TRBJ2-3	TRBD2	TGTGCCAGCAGCTTAGGGGCGGGAGAGGGAGATACGCAGTATTTT	CASSLGAGEGDTQYF
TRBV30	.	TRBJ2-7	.	TGTGCCTGGAGTGTAGCCCGGGACGAGCAGTACTTC	CAWSVARDEQYF
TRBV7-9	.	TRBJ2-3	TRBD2	TGTGCCTCCCCGGGTAGCGGGGGAACAGATACGCAGTATTTT	CASPGSGGTDTQYF
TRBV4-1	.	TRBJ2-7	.	TGCGCCAGCAGCCATCCCGGGACAAACACCTACGAGCAGTACTTC	CASSHPGTNTYEQYF
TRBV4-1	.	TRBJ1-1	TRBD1	TGCGCCAGCACCGGACAGGGGTCGGTTGACACTGAAGCTTTCTTT	CASTGQGSVDTEAFF
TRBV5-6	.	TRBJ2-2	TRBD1	TGTGCCAGCAGCTCCGGGACAGGGTCCGGGGAGCTGTTTTTT	CASSSGTGSGELFF
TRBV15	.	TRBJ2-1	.	TGTGCCACCCAGGGTCCCCCTAGAGGGAGGAGCTCCTACAATGAGCAGTTCTTC	CATQGPPRGRSSYNEQFF
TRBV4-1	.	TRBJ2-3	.	TGCGCCAGCAGCCAACATCGGGTCGGCGGACTCTTCACAGATACGCAGTATTTT	CASSQHRVGGLFTDTQYF
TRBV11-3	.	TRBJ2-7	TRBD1	TGTGCCAGCAGCCCTGGGACAGGGCACTACGAGCAGTACTTC	CASSPGTGHYEQYF
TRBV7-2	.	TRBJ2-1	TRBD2	TGTGCCAGCAGCTTAATTACGGGAGGGGAGCAGTTCTTC	CASSLITGGEQFF
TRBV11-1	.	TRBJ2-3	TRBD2	TGTGCCAGCAGCTCCCCGCAGCGGGACACAGATACGCAGTATTTT	CASSSPQRDTDTQYF
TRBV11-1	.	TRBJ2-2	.	TGTGCCAGCAGCCCCCTGGCAGGGGAGGGAACCGGGGAGCTGTTTTTT	CASSPLAGEGTGELFF
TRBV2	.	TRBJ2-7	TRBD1	TGTGCCAGCAGATATGGACAGGGACCTTACGAGCAGTACTTC	CASRYGQGPYEQYF
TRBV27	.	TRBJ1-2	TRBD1	TGTGCCAGCAGTTCACAGGGGTACTATGGCTACACCTTC	CASSSQGYYGYTF
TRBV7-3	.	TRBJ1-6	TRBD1	TGTGCCAGCAGCTCGGGACAGGGGGCGGACTCACCCCTCCACTTT	CASSSGQGADSPLHF
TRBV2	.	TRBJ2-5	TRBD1	TGTGCCAGAGGACAGGACTCGCAAGAGACCCAGTACTTC	CARGQDSQETQYF
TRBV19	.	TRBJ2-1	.	TGTGCCAGTAGTATATATGAGAACAATGAGCAGTTCTTC	CASSIYENNEQFF
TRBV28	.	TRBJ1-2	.	TGTGCCAGCAGTTTAACACAGGGATGGGGCTACACCTTC	CASSLTQGWGYTF
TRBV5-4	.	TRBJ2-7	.	TGTGCCAGCAGCTTTAGCTCCTACGAGCAGTACTTC	CASSFSSYEQYF
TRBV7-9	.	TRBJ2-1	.	TGTGCCAGCAGCCAACAGGGAGGGGACTACAATGAGCAGTTCTTC	CASSQQGGDYNEQFF
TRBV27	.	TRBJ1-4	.	TGTGCCAGCAGCCCCTGGGAGGGCCATGAAAAACTGTTTTTT	CASSPWEGHEKLFF